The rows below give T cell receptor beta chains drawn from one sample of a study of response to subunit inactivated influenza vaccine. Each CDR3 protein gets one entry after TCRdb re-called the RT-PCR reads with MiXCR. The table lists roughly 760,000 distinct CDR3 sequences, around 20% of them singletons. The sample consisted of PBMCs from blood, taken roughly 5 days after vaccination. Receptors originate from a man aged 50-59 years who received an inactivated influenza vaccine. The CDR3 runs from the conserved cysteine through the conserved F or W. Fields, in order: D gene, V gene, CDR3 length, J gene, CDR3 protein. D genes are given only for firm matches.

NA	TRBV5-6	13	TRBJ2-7	CASSLYGAYEQYF
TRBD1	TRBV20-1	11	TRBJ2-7	CSARTGYEQYF
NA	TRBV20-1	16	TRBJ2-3	CSASQEWEVGTDTQYF
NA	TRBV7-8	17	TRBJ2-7	CASSLALVGGIGYEQYF
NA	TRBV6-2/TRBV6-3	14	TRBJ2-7	CASSYRGVGYEQYF
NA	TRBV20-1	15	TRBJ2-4	CSVDQGHLAKNIQYF
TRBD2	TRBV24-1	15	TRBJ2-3	CATSLSATSGDTQYF
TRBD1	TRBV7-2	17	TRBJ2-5	CASSLRGRTGVLETQYF
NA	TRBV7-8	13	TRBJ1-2	CASSLEAGIGYTF
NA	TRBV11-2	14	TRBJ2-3	CASSETRLPDTQYF
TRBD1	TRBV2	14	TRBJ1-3	CASRDTGAGNTIYF
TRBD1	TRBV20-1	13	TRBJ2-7	CSATGGKSYEQYF
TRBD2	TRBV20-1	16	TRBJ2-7	CSVLGVAGDLRYEQYF
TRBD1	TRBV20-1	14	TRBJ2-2	CSAVGTVNTGELFF
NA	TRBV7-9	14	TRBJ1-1	CASSPSSYTPEAFF
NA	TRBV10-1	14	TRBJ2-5	CASSDWVYQETQYF
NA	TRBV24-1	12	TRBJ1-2	CATSDTYYGYTF
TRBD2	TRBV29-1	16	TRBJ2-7	CSVYGLAEDSSYEQYF
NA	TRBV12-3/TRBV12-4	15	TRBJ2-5	CASSPPYGSLETQYF
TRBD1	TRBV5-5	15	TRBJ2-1	CASNYGTGGRDEQFF
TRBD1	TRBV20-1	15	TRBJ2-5	CSARSPRGRGETQYF
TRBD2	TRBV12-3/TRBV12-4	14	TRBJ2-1	CVSSFGGDYNEQFF
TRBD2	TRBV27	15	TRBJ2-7	CASSFQSGRAHEQYF
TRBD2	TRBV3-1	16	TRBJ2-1	CASSQGLAGGGNEQFF
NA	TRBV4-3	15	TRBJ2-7	CASSQDPWGSYEQYF
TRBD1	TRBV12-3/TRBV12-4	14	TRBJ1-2	CASTPGTGNYGYTF
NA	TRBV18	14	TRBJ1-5	CASSIEGRGEAQHF
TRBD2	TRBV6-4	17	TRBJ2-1	CASIPLSGGAGYNEQFF
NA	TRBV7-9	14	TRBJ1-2	CASSLMESNYGYTF
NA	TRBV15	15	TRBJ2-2	CATSRDRSDTGELFF
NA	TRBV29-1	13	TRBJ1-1	CSVAAGANTEAFF
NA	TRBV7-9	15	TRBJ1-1	CASSYNPLQNTEAFF
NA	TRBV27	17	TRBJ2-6	CASSFLAGTSGANVLTF